A single sample is the source of the 23 T cell receptor beta chains below, sequenced in a study of cytomegalovirus exposure and HLA in healthy donors. Sequencing was performed with immunoSEQ multiplex PCR; in TCRdb, only in-frame clones are kept and a portion is missing. Of 130,000 or so clones listed, 90% are singletons. The material sequenced was PBMCs. These receptors originate from a woman aged 25 to 39 in good health and CMV-seropositive.

On this clone: At one end, the junction sequence differs from germline, possibly due to a read error. This sequence joins TRBV28 and TRBJ1-4; TRBD1 matches at 10 bases. Germline assignment: CDR1 MDHEN and CDR2 SYDVKM. The CDR3 loop spans 15 amino acids. The CDR3 DNA reads as TGTGCCGGCAGTTTAAGGGGGACAGGGGACGAAAAACTGTTTTTT. Its protein is CAGSLRGTGDEKLFF.

The rearrangement joins TRBV7-6 to TRBJ2-5; D ambiguous. This CDR3 comprises 15 residues. V was clipped by 4 bases and J by 2 bases, with 14 bases between them. Per germline, CDR1 SGHVS and CDR2 FNYEAQ. In DNA form, the CDR3 reads TGTGCCAGCAGCTCGAGACTTGGATCGCAAGAGACCCAGTACTTC. Amino acids: CASSSRLGSQETQYF.

For the CDR3, the DNA is TGTGCCAGCAGGCGGTTGAGGGAAGAGACCCAGTACTTC. It specifies CASRRLREETQYF. The chain combines TRBV2 with TRBJ2-5; TRBD2 might be the D (5 bases). Germline CDR1 SNHLY, CDR2 FYNNEI. The CDR3 is 13 residues long. Trimming removed 6 bases at V and 3 bases at J, with 11 bases between. Drawing the rest from reference TRBV2 and TRBJ2-5, the complete variable domain is EPEVTQTPSHQVTQMGQEVILRCVPISNHLYFYWYRQILGQKVEFLVSFYNNEISEKSEIFDDQFSVERPDGSNFTLKIRSTKLEDSAMYFCASRRLREETQYFGPGTRLLVL.

This chain uses TRBV13 with TRBJ2-6; 8 bases line up with TRBD1. With 0 bases clipped from V and 4 bases from J, the junction kept 2 bases outside the gene matches. The length of the CDR3 is 16 residues. Germline CDR1 and CDR2: PRHDT and FYEKMQ (reference sequence). The CDR3 reads CASSLGRGLGANVLTF. The CDR3 region has the DNA TGTGCCAGCAGCTTAGGCAGGGGGCTCGGGGCCAACGTCCTGACTTTC.

This clone was seen a single time. The chain is built from TRBV7-2 and TRBJ1-6, with a tentative D call TRBD1 (6 bases). Trimming removed 5 bases at V and 6 bases at J, with 11 bases between. CDR3 length: 14 amino acids. The germline gives CDR1 SGHTA, CDR2 FQGNSA. CDR3: CASSVQGSNSPLHF. In nucleotides, the CDR3 is TGTGCCAGCAGCGTACAGGGCAGTAATTCACCCCTCCACTTT.

The J gene is TRBJ1-4, the V gene TRBV7-9; D is perhaps TRBD1 (5 bases). Trimming shortened V by 11 bases and J by 0 bases, and 10 bases separated the two germline ends. Per germline, CDR1 SEHNR and CDR2 FQNEAQ (reference sequence). The CDR3 contains 13 residues. In DNA form, the CDR3 reads TGTGCCGGGGCGGTCCCAACTAATGAAAAACTGTTTTTT. Translating it yields CAGAVPTNEKLFF.

The chain links TRBV2 to TRBJ1-1, with TRBD1 matching 7 bases. This CDR3 has 14 amino acids. The germline V gene has CDR1 SNHLY and CDR2 FYNNEI. V was clipped by 7 bases and J by 3 bases; unmatched bases: 8. CDR3 nucleotide sequence: TGTGCCAGCATCGAGGACAGGAGACACACTGAAGCTTTCTTT. It translates to CASIEDRRHTEAFF.

V is TRBV5-1 and J is TRBJ2-1; 9 bases are shared with TRBD2. V shed 4 bases, J shed 9 bases, and the junction held 20 bases outside the gene matches. The V gene's germline CDR1 is SGHRS and CDR2 YFSETQ. The CDR3 sequence is 18 residues long. For the CDR3, the DNA is TGCGCCAGCAGCCCCGTCCGTGCGGGAGGGCCGGTAAACGGTGAGCAGTTCTTC. Translating gives CASSPVRAGGPVNGEQFF.

This clone was found a few times. The chain employs TRBV27 and TRBJ2-5, with 11 positions matching TRBD2. CDR1 is MNHEY and CDR2 is SMNVEV in the germline V gene (reference sequence). The CDR3 sequence is 16 residues long. V lost 5 bases and J lost 2; bases outside the gene matches: 7. The CDR3 DNA sequence: TGTGCCAGCAGTCCCATAGCGGGGGGGCGTCAAGAGACCCAGTACTTC. This translates into CASSPIAGGRQETQYF.

The CDR3 spells CASSPQSLSGEQYF. Here the CDR3 DNA reads TGTGCCAGCAGCCCGCAATCGCTTAGCGGTGAGCAGTACTTC. The chain joins TRBV7-2 to TRBJ2-7; D is possibly TRBD2 (6 bases). The germline gives CDR1 SGHTA, CDR2 FQGNSA. This CDR3 is 14 amino acids long. Between the trimmed V and J ends, which lost 5 bases and 7 bases, there was a span of 18 bases. Using reference TRBV7-2 and TRBJ2-7 for the parts outside the CDR3, the full variable domain is GAGVSQSPSNKVTEKGKDVELRCDPISGHTALYWYRQSLGQGLEFLIYFQGNSAPDKSGLPSDRFSAERTGGSVSTLTIQRTQQEDSAVYLCASSPQSLSGEQYFGPGTRLTVT.

This clone was seen just once. V and J are TRBV18 and TRBJ2-3; no reliable D call. Germline CDR1 and CDR2: KGHSH and LQKENI. The CDR3 is 16 residues long. The V end was cut by 4 bases, the J end by 2 bases, with 16 bases between. The CDR3 loop is CASSRLEASSTDTQYF. The CDR3 DNA follows: TGTGCCAGCTCACGGCTCGAGGCTTCCTCCACAGATACGCAGTATTTT.

V gene TRBV6-5 combines with J gene TRBJ2-3; 7 nucleotides line up with TRBD2. CDR3 length: 16 residues. After removal of 2 bases from V and 2 bases from J, the junction contained 7 bases not matched to a gene. The germline CDR1 and CDR2 sequences are MNHEY and SVGAGI. The CDR3 is CASSYRGSGFTDTQYF. The CDR3 DNA reads TGTGCCAGCAGTTACCGGGGTAGCGGGTTCACAGATACGCAGTATTTT.

This clone was counted once. The rearrangement uses TRBV5-1 and TRBJ2-6; 7 bases align to TRBD1. Germline CDR1 is SGHRS and CDR2 is YFSETQ. This CDR3 region has 15 residues. The V and J ends lost 6 bases and 2 bases, in that order; junction bases with no gene match: 5. The CDR3, as DNA: TGCGCCAGCACCCCCCAGGGGGCTGGGGCCAACGTCCTGACTTTC. Its translation: CASTPQGAGANVLTF.

The chain combines TRBV9 with TRBJ2-7; tentatively, D is TRBD2 (6 bases). V was trimmed by 4 bases and J by 1 base, leaving 15 bases between them. CDR3 size: 15 residues. In germline, CDR1 is SGDLS, CDR2 YYNGEE. CDR3: CASSFSSGLSYEQYF. The CDR3 nucleotides read TGTGCCAGCAGCTTCAGTAGCGGATTATCCTACGAGCAGTACTTC.

The chain combines TRBV5-1 with TRBJ2-7, with D possibly being TRBD2 (5 bases). Looked up from germline, CDR1 is SGHRS and CDR2 is YFSETQ. The V gene lost 3 bases and the J gene lost 6 bases, with 10 bases spanning the gap. CDR3 length: 12 amino acids. The DNA for the CDR3 is TGCGCCAGCAGCTCCGAGAGGGTCGAGCAGTACTTC. Protein: CASSSERVEQYF.

This clone was counted a few times. This CDR3 reads CASSLVGEGAFF. The CDR3 nucleotides read TGTGCCAGCAGCTTAGTCGGGGAAGGAGCTTTCTTT. The J gene is TRBJ1-1, the V gene TRBV7-9; D gene ambiguous. CDR3 size: 12 residues. CDR1 SEHNR and CDR2 FQNEAQ come from the germline V gene (reference sequence). Trimming stripped 1 base from V and 10 bases from J, with 10 bases between.

V and J are TRBV5-4 and TRBJ2-5; 8 bases line up with TRBD1. V lost 4 bases to trimming and J lost 3 bases; unmatched junction nucleotides: 8. This CDR3 region has 15 residues. Germline lookup yields CDR1 SGHNT and CDR2 YYREEE (reference sequence). For the CDR3, the DNA is TGTGCCAGCAGCCCAGTGGGGACAGGTGAAGAGACCCAGTACTTC. Residues: CASSPVGTGEETQYF.

This chain joins TRBV11-2 and TRBJ2-2; 14 nucleotides match TRBD2. Germline values: CDR1 SGHAT, CDR2 FQNNGV. CDR3 length: 20 amino acids. With V trimmed by 0 bases and J by 4 bases, 10 bases remained unmatched. The CDR3, as DNA: TGTGCCAGCAGCTTAGATCGACTAGCGGGAGGGATTACGGGCACCGGGGAGCTGTTTTTT. Translation gives CASSLDRLAGGITGTGELFF.

CDR3 coding DNA: TGTGCCAGCAGCGTAGGGATTAGCGGGGGGACGGGGGAGACCCAGTACTTC. This translates into CASSVGISGGTGETQYF. The V gene is TRBV9, the J gene TRBJ2-5; 10 bases fit TRBD2. The CDR3 loop spans 17 amino acids. Looked up from germline, CDR1 is SGDLS and CDR2 is YYNGEE. The J segment lost 5 bases and the V segment lost 0 bases, leaving 10 bases of the junction unmatched.

The V call is TRBV28, the J call TRBJ1-2; 10 nucleotides agree with TRBD1. The CDR3 covers 16 residues. Germline CDR1 is MDHEN and CDR2 is SYDVKM. The trim removed 5 bases at V and 12 bases at J, leaving 18 bases unmatched. The CDR3 reads CASSPITGTGARRHTF. DNA of the CDR3: TGTGCCAGCAGTCCTATAACCGGGACAGGGGCGCGACGCCACACCTTC.

CDR3 in amino acids: CASSLRTANEKLFF. CDR3 nucleotide sequence: TGTGCCAGCAGCTTGAGGACAGCTAATGAAAAACTGTTTTTT. The V and J genes are TRBV5-6 and TRBJ1-4, with a weak D call TRBD1 (6 bases). The V gene's germline CDR1 is SGHDT and CDR2 YYEEEE. The V gene lost 1 base and the J gene lost 3 bases, with 7 bases spanning the gap. The CDR3 covers 14 residues. The whole variable domain, filled in from reference TRBV5-6 and TRBJ1-4, reads DAGVTQSPTHLIKTRGQQVTLRCSPKSGHDTVSWYQQALGQGPQFIFQYYEEEERQRGNFPDRFSGHQFPNYSSELNVNALLLGDSALYLCASSLRTANEKLFFGSGTQLSVL.

CDR3 DNA: TGTGCCAGCAGCTCGACAGGTTTCCACGAGCAGTACTTC. This sequence encodes CASSSTGFHEQYF. J is TRBJ2-7 and V is TRBV11-1; a weak D match, TRBD1 (6 bases). Between the trimmed V and J ends, which lost 4 bases and 5 bases, there was a span of 12 bases. Germline V gene lookup returns CDR1 SGHAT and CDR2 FQDESV (reference sequence). This CDR3 is built from 13 residues.

This chain connects TRBV7-2 to TRBJ2-3; 10 nucleotides agree with TRBD1. V lost 4 bases to trimming and J lost 2 bases; unmatched junction nucleotides: 12. The germline V gene encodes CDR1 SGHTA and CDR2 FQGNSA. The CDR3 contains 18 residues. The CDR3 here is CASSSQWGTGAATDTQYF. The CDR3 bases are TGTGCCAGCAGCTCCCAGTGGGGGACAGGGGCGGCCACAGATACGCAGTATTTT.